This T cell receptor beta chain was identified during a study of T-cell reconstitution after alpha-beta-depleted transplantation in children (dated by TCRdb to 2016 to 2018). Turning to the overall study: Using TCR repertoire profiling, the study followed T-cell immune reconstitution in a quantitative way in children after TCRalphabeta/CD19-depleted allogeneic hematopoietic cell transplantation.

To prepare the library, PCR was applied. Instrument used: Illumina HiSeq 2500. To normalize quantification of the TCRbeta repertoire, the TCR libraries were built with molecular barcoding that relied on unique molecular identifiers. The raw public data were reprocessed by TCRdb itself: fastp quality trimming at Q25, MiXCR clonotype calling, in-frame beta chains only. Every CDR3 protein is listed once, alongside the most common genes and DNA of its rows. The sample table holds around 400,000 distinct CDR3 sequences, of which 11% were seen once. The top ten clones comprise roughly 6% of the sample. V has 0 bases trimmed and J has 4 bases trimmed; junction bases matching no gene number 6. The CDR3 starts with the cysteine, ends with the phenylalanine, and has 16 residues. Only CDR3 DNA remains: 48 bases, in frame from the first base. CDR1 and CDR2 (DFQATT, SNEGSKA) derive from the germline V gene (reference sequence).

There are a few counts of this clonotype. It lacks a known antigen. Base quality data are lacking; no much larger clone is found one base away. This receptor chain uses TRBV20-1 and TRBJ1-6, with TRBD1 identical over 7 junction bases. The clonotype was recovered from a human donor who donated a stem cell graft to a child with acute myeloid leukemia. The source material was PBMCs from the stem cell graft donor, sampled from the stem cell graft. The DNA is TGCAGTGCTAGAGAGTTGGGACAGATGTATAATTCACCCCTCCACTTT. This encodes CSARELGQMYNSPLHF.